This entry lists 4 T cell receptor beta chains sequenced from one sample in a study of cytomegalovirus exposure and HLA in healthy donors. Researchers ran the PCR with 60 Vbeta and 13 Jbeta primers. Assay: immunoSEQ multiplex PCR; the TCRdb copy retains only in-frame clones and omits some. The sample records about 55,000 clones, 77% being singletons. The sample taken for sequencing was PBMCs. The origin of the receptors is a female donor in good health and CMV-seronegative.

The chain employs TRBV7-9 and TRBJ1-2; the match to TRBD1 covers 7 bases. The CDR3 length is 15 residues. The V and J ends lost 4 bases and 3 bases, in that order; junction bases with no gene match: 8. Germline V gene lookup returns CDR1 SEHNR and CDR2 FQNEAQ (reference sequence). CDR3 sequence: CASSSSTGIDYGYTF. In DNA, the CDR3 is TGTGCCAGCAGCTCTTCGACAGGGATCGACTATGGCTACACCTTC.

V usage is TRBV29-1 and J usage is TRBJ2-5; TRBD2 is a possible D gene (7 bases). Germline V gene data show CDR1 as SQVTM and CDR2 as ANQGSEA. With 7 bases removed from V and 3 bases from J, the gap between germline ends came to 15 bases. The CDR3 length is 13 residues. Here the CDR3 reads CSALGGGKETQYF. The CDR3 nucleotides are TGCAGCGCCCTGGGAGGGGGTAAAGAGACCCAGTACTTC.

The count of this clone is one. The chain has TRBV5-5 and TRBJ2-5; the D gene is possibly TRBD2 (5 bases). Germline loops: CDR1 SGHKS, CDR2 YYEKEE (reference sequence). V lost 2 bases and J 4 bases, leaving 9 bases between the germline ends. The CDR3 loop spans 13 amino acids. This chain's CDR3 is CASSFSGIETQYF. CDR3 DNA sequence: TGTGCCAGCAGCTTCAGCGGCATAGAGACCCAGTACTTC.

Turning to this clone: Other DNA sequences within the sample encode an identical CDR3. This chain links TRBV2 with TRBJ1-1, with D unresolved. The CDR3 length is 14 residues. Looked up from germline, CDR1 is SNHLY and CDR2 is FYNNEI. V dropped 0 bases and J dropped 5 bases, with 10 bases sitting between them. The DNA for the CDR3 is TGTGCCAGCAGTGAAGCGCTTCTGAGAACTGAAGCTTTCTTT. Translation: CASSEALLRTEAFF.